The present entry profiles one TCR beta chain with its context. The data originate from a study of blood T cell repertoires in COVID-19. Across the study: Collection of acute and convalescent COVID-19 samples took place in the United States, Italy and Spain. PBMCs, B-cell-depleted T cells, or T cells provided the cDNA or gDNA that made up the material.

Authors' data handling: Scientists estimated how many nucleated cells there were by amplifying reference gene primers. Sequencing used immunoSEQ multiplex PCR; TCRdb keeps in-frame clones, though not all of them. V and J calls and clone size follow that table, whereas D and trimming were derived from the DNA. Here the sample spans some 40,000 clones, about 86% being singletons. The sequence was obtained from a man in his forties or fifties with active COVID-19. Source material: peripheral blood.

CDR3 DNA: TGTGCCAGCTTTCAAGGGGGACACGGGGCATCCGAGCAGTACTTC. Its protein product is CASFQGGHGASEQYF. This sequence joins TRBV21-1 and TRBJ2-7; the table gives TRBD1 as D, unverified against the DNA. TRBV21-1 corresponds to a pseudogene. CDR3 length equals 15 residues.